This T cell receptor beta chain was recovered during a study of blood T cell repertoires in COVID-19. Overall study: Some COVID-19 samples were acute and others convalescent; all came from the United States, Italy and Spain.

Methods used by the authors: Estimation of nucleated cell counts relied on the amplification of reference gene primers. The protocol was immunoSEQ multiplex PCR, while the TCRdb copy is restricted to in-frame clones and leaves out a portion. The DNA was the basis for D and trimming; V, J and clone size are from that table. The profile shows about 270,000 clones, about 89% of them singletons. Trimming took 4 bases from V and 3 from J; bases not matched to a gene: 6. Germline V gene lookup returns CDR1 LGHDT and CDR2 YNNKEL (reference sequence). CDR3 length: 16 residues. The sequence came from a man aged 35-49 years with active or convalescent COVID-19. The sample was peripheral blood. V usage is TRBV3-1 (or the pseudogene TRBV3-2) and J usage is TRBJ1-6; 7 bases agree with TRBD1. CDR3 nucleotide sequence: TGTGCCAGCAGCCTGGAGGCAGGGGGCTATAATTCACCCCTCCACTTT. Amino acids: CASSLEAGGYNSPLHF.